The 27 T cell receptor beta chains below all came from one sample that was sequenced in a study of cytomegalovirus exposure and HLA in healthy donors. The PCR was carried out with 60 Vbeta primers and 13 Jbeta primers. The method was immunoSEQ multiplex PCR; TCRdb's version includes in-frame clones alone and lacks a portion of them. The table has around 130,000 clones, 85% to 90% seen once. The specimen sequenced was PBMCs. The receptor set was obtained from a woman aged 25 to 39 in good health and CMV-seropositive.

The V call is TRBV7-9, the J call TRBJ1-4; no clear D gene. V was shortened by 6 bases and J by 3 bases, with 14 bases between the two germline ends. CDR1 is SEHNR, CDR2 FQNEAQ, per germline (reference sequence). The CDR3 spans 15 residues. CDR3 DNA: TGTGCCAGCAGGGCACTTGTTGGGCCTAATGAAAAACTGTTTTTT. As protein: CASRALVGPNEKLFF.

The chain combines TRBV7-9 with TRBJ1-2; unclear D gene. This CDR3 has 12 residues. Between the trimmed V and J ends, which lost 5 bases and 7 bases, there was a span of 11 bases. Germline V gives CDR1 SEHNR, CDR2 FQNEAQ (reference sequence). The CDR3 spells CASSPERCGYTF. CDR3 nucleotide sequence: TGTGCCAGCAGCCCGGAGAGGTGTGGCTACACCTTC.

V gene TRBV30 combines with J gene TRBJ2-5; 9 nucleotides line up with TRBD1. The CDR3 is made up of 14 amino acids. Germline V gene lookup returns CDR1 GTSNPN and CDR2 SVGIG (reference sequence). Trimming removed 2 bases from V and 2 bases from J; junction bases left unmatched: 3. The CDR3 is CAWSRDRDQETQYF. In DNA form, the CDR3 reads TGTGCCTGGAGTCGGGACAGGGATCAAGAGACCCAGTACTTC.

The gene calls are TRBV9 and TRBJ2-1; 8 bases agree with TRBD2. The germline CDR1 and CDR2 sequences are SGDLS and YYNGEE. V lost 3 bases to trimming and J lost 6 bases; unmatched junction nucleotides: 5. The CDR3 sequence is 14 residues long. CDR3 nucleotides: TGTGCCAGCAGCGAGACTAGCGTGACCAATGAGCAGTTCTTC. Amino acid sequence: CASSETSVTNEQFF.

The chain carries TRBV5-1 and TRBJ2-1; 14 bases are a match to TRBD2. Germline values: CDR1 SGHRS, CDR2 YFSETQ. V was pared by 5 bases and J by 0 bases, with 10 bases of the junction left unmatched. The CDR3 has 19 amino acids. The CDR3 DNA follows: TGCGCCAGCAGACCAGGACTAGCGGGGGGCCCCAGCTCCTACAATGAGCAGTTCTTC. It specifies CASRPGLAGGPSSYNEQFF.

V usage is TRBV5-1 and J usage is TRBJ1-4; the D gene is possibly TRBD1 (6 bases). Trimming stripped 10 bases from V and 0 bases from J, with 22 bases between. Germline CDR1 reads SGHRS; CDR2 reads YFSETQ. The CDR3 totals 17 residues. The DNA for the CDR3 is TGCGCCGGCGGCCCCCGGGACAACCATGCAACTAATGAAAAACTGTTTTTT. This gives the protein CAGGPRDNHATNEKLFF.

The chain links TRBV11-2 to TRBJ2-7; 13 nucleotides agree with TRBD2. After removal of 0 bases from V and 3 bases from J, the junction contained 8 bases not matched to a gene. Germline V CDR1 and CDR2: SGHAT, FQNNGV. The CDR3 is 18 residues long. CDR3 region: CASSLDGTSGTYLYEQYF. The CDR3 DNA follows: TGTGCCAGCAGCTTAGATGGGACTAGCGGGACCTACCTCTACGAGCAGTACTTC.

This chain uses TRBV27 with TRBJ2-3, with TRBD2 matching over 8 bases. With 5 bases clipped from V and 3 bases from J, the junction kept 10 bases outside the gene matches. Germline V gene lookup returns CDR1 MNHEY and CDR2 SMNVEV (reference sequence). The CDR3 spans 16 residues. The CDR3 nucleotides are TGTGCCAGCAGTCCCTCAGCGGGGGTGGGGACAGATACGCAGTATTTT. Its protein product is CASSPSAGVGTDTQYF.

CDR3: CASTSGTGSGNTIYF. As DNA, the CDR3 is TGTGCCAGCACCTCCGGGACAGGGTCAGGAAACACCATATATTTT. The genes are TRBV2 and TRBJ1-3, with 9 bases identical to TRBD1. The CDR3 loop spans 15 amino acids. The V gene end was trimmed by 7 bases and the J gene end by 4 bases; junction bases not matched to a gene: 8. CDR1 is SNHLY, CDR2 FYNNEI, per germline.

The gene calls are TRBV30 and TRBJ1-5; D might be TRBD1 (5 bases). V lost 1 base, J lost 3 bases, and 10 bases lay in between. This CDR3 is built from 14 residues. Per germline, CDR1 GTSNPN and CDR2 SVGIG (reference sequence). The CDR3 coding sequence is TGTGCCTGGAGTGCGGGACTCTTCAATCAGCCCCAGCATTTT. Protein product: CAWSAGLFNQPQHF.

The gene calls are TRBV18 and TRBJ1-2; a possible D gene is TRBD1 (5 bases). V lost 2 bases, J lost 6 bases, and 13 bases lay in between. Germline V gene sequence: CDR1 KGHSH, CDR2 LQKENI. This CDR3 contains 14 residues. The CDR3 loop is CASSPGTRRDGYTF. CDR3 bases: TGTGCCAGCTCACCAGGGACGAGGAGGGATGGCTACACCTTC.

The chain employs TRBV7-9 and TRBJ1-2; D gene ambiguous. Trimming removed 0 bases at V and 8 bases at J, with 13 bases between. This CDR3 has 14 residues. The germline CDR1 and CDR2 sequences are SEHNR and FQNEAQ (reference sequence). The CDR3 DNA sequence: TGTGCCAGCAGCTTAGCGGCCGACGGCAGGGGCTACACCTTC. Translating it yields CASSLAADGRGYTF.

This rearrangement joins TRBV28 to TRBJ2-5; 11 positions match TRBD1. Looked up from germline, CDR1 is MDHEN and CDR2 is SYDVKM. The ends lost 0 bases at V and 4 bases at J; junction bases unmatched: 1. The CDR3 contains 15 residues. The CDR3 DNA reads TGTGCCAGCAGTTTATGGGACAGGGGGCGAGAGACCCAGTACTTC. It encodes CASSLWDRGRETQYF. Using reference TRBV28 and TRBJ2-5 for the parts outside the CDR3, the full variable domain is DVKVTQSSRYLVKRTGEKVFLECVQDMDHENMFWYRQDPGLGLRLIYFSYDVKMKEKGDIPEGYSVSREKKERFSLILESASTNQTSMYLCASSLWDRGRETQYFGPGTRLLVL.

The V and J genes are TRBV7-9 and TRBJ2-7; 7 nucleotides line up with TRBD1. This CDR3 region has 15 residues. Germline lookup yields CDR1 SEHNR and CDR2 FQNEAQ (reference sequence). The J segment lost 3 bases and the V segment lost 1 base, leaving 6 bases of the junction unmatched. CDR3 coding DNA: TGTGCCAGCAGCTTAGATGCAGGGGGATTCTACGAGCAGTACTTC. This translates into CASSLDAGGFYEQYF.

The sample holds a few counts of this clone. The V and J genes are TRBV19 and TRBJ1-6; D is unresolved. Germline values: CDR1 LNHDA, CDR2 SQIVND (reference sequence). Trimming removed 3 bases from V and 8 bases from J, with 14 bases in between. The CDR3 contains 15 residues. The CDR3 coding sequence is TGTGCCAGTAGTATGGAGAGGGCGGCCGATTCACCCCTCCACTTT. Residues: CASSMERAADSPLHF.

The chain employs TRBV28 and TRBJ1-5; weak D call: TRBD1 (5 bases). Trimming removed 1 base at V and 4 bases at J, with 8 bases between. This CDR3 has 14 residues. Germline CDR1 reads MDHEN; CDR2 reads SYDVKM. The DNA of the CDR3 is TGTGCCAGCAGTTTATACCCAGGGAATCAGCCCCAGCATTTT. It is translated as CASSLYPGNQPQHF. The complete variable domain, with remaining parts taken from reference TRBV28 and TRBJ1-5, reads DVKVTQSSRYLVKRTGEKVFLECVQDMDHENMFWYRQDPGLGLRLIYFSYDVKMKEKGDIPEGYSVSREKKERFSLILESASTNQTSMYLCASSLYPGNQPQHFGDGTRLSIL.

This chain uses TRBV5-1 with TRBJ2-1, with 12 positions matching TRBD2. The CDR3 has 19 residues. The V gene's germline CDR1 is SGHRS and CDR2 YFSETQ. The V gene end was trimmed by 3 bases and the J gene end by 8 bases; junction bases not matched to a gene: 18. The CDR3 here is CASSSPSGGERQLRYEQFF. CDR3 DNA: TGCGCCAGCAGCTCGCCTAGCGGGGGGGAAAGACAGCTCAGGTATGAGCAGTTCTTC.

V and J are TRBV13 and TRBJ2-3; D not resolved. Deletions cut 1 base from V and 3 bases from J, with 5 bases between. The CDR3 sequence is 13 residues long. Germline V gives CDR1 PRHDT, CDR2 FYEKMQ (reference sequence). CDR3 region: CASSLEETDTQYF. CDR3 in DNA: TGTGCCAGCAGCTTAGAAGAGACAGATACGCAGTATTTT.

This chain connects TRBV5-1 to TRBJ2-5; no clear D. With 3 bases removed from V and 1 base from J, the gap between germline ends came to 7 bases. The CDR3 loop spans 13 amino acids. Per the germline V gene, CDR1 is SGHRS and CDR2 is YFSETQ. CDR3: CASSWSSQETQYF. CDR3 coding DNA: TGCGCCAGCAGCTGGTCCAGCCAAGAGACCCAGTACTTC.

Only a few counts were recorded for this clone. The chain combines TRBV15 with TRBJ1-1, with D possibly being TRBD1 (6 bases). The CDR3 consists of 17 residues. CDR1 is LNHNV, CDR2 YYDKDF, per germline (reference sequence). V dropped 5 bases and J dropped 1 base, with 20 bases sitting between them. CDR3 in DNA: TGTGCCACCAGCCCGCCGGGGGGGGCCCTAACGAACACTGAAGCTTTCTTT. This encodes CATSPPGGALTNTEAFF. The whole variable domain, remainder taken from reference TRBV15 and TRBJ1-1, is DAMVIQNPRYQVTQFGKPVTLSCSQTLNHNVMYWYQQKSSQAPKLLFHYYDKDFNNEADTPDNFQSRRPNTSFCFLDIRSPGLGDTAMYLCATSPPGGALTNTEAFFGQGTRLTVV.

The V and J genes are TRBV2 and TRBJ2-1; D uncertain. V was trimmed by 7 bases and J by 6 bases, leaving 13 bases between them. The CDR3 sequence is 13 residues long. The germline V gene encodes CDR1 SNHLY and CDR2 FYNNEI. Written as DNA, the CDR3 is TGTGCCAGCACCAGAAGAGGTTCCAATGAGCAGTTCTTC. This translates into CASTRRGSNEQFF.

The chain's CDR3 is CSVEEGVGSPLHF. The DNA of the CDR3 is TGCAGCGTTGAAGAAGGGGTAGGGTCACCCCTCCACTTT. The chain carries TRBV29-1 and TRBJ1-6; tentatively, D is TRBD1 (5 bases). Trimming stripped 0 bases from V and 10 bases from J, with 10 bases between. In germline, CDR1 is SQVTM, CDR2 ANQGSEA. This CDR3 spans 13 amino acids.

The genes are TRBV18 and TRBJ1-6; 8 bases are a match to TRBD1. Germline V CDR1 and CDR2: KGHSH, LQKENI. The CDR3 is 17 residues long. With V trimmed by 2 bases and J by 6 bases, 9 bases remained unmatched. The CDR3 is CASSPRGPDRVNSPLHF. For the CDR3, the DNA is TGTGCCAGCTCACCAAGGGGCCCGGACAGGGTTAATTCACCCCTCCACTTT.

This clone has a handful of counts. V and J are TRBV18 and TRBJ2-7; the match to TRBD1 covers 8 bases. Germline trimming cut 0 bases from V and 6 bases from J; bases unmatched to any gene: 4. This CDR3 contains 14 residues. The germline CDR1 and CDR2 sequences are KGHSH and LQKENI. In nucleotides, the CDR3 is TGTGCCAGCTCACCACCAACAGGGGGAATCGAGCAGTACTTC. This codes for CASSPPTGGIEQYF.

This chain joins TRBV7-9 and TRBJ2-5; TRBD1 might be the D (6 bases). CDR1 SEHNR and CDR2 FQNEAQ come from the germline V gene (reference sequence). The CDR3 has 14 amino acids. V was shortened by 5 bases and J by 1 base, with 11 bases between the two germline ends. The CDR3 DNA reads TGTGCCAGCAGCAATGACAGGTTCCAAGAGACCCAGTACTTC. Its protein product is CASSNDRFQETQYF.

This chain connects TRBV18 to TRBJ1-1, with TRBD1 matching over 9 bases. V lost 8 bases and J lost 6; bases outside the gene matches: 4. The CDR3 contains 12 residues. Germline V gene data show CDR1 as KGHSH and CDR2 as LQKENI. The CDR3 DNA is TGTGCCAGCCAGGACAGGGGCCCTGAAGCTTTCTTT. Encoded protein: CASQDRGPEAFF.

This chain links TRBV10-3 with TRBJ1-1; 7 nucleotides line up with TRBD1. CDR3 size: 14 residues. Per the germline V gene, CDR1 is ENHRY and CDR2 is SYGVKD. J gave up 1 base and V 5 bases, and 4 bases lay outside the gene matches. In nucleotides, the CDR3 is TGTGCCATCAGTCAGGGGGAGTCGAACACTGAAGCTTTCTTT. This encodes CAISQGESNTEAFF.